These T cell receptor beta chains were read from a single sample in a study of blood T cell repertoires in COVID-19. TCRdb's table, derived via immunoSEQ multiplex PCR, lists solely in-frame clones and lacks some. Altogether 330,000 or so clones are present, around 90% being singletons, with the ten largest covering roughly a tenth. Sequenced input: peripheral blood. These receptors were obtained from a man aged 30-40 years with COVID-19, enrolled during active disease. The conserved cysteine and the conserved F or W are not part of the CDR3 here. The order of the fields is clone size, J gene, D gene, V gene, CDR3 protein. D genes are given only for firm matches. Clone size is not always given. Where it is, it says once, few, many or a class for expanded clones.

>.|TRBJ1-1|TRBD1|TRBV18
ASSPIRGGLDTEAF
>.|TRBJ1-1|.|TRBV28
ASRPTGRYTEAF
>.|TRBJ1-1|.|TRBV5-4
ASSLGSATGANTEAF
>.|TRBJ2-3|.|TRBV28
ASSSTGSTDTQY
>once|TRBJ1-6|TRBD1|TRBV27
ASGVKTGGPPLH
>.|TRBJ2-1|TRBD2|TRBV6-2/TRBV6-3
ASSYFFAGGGYNEQF
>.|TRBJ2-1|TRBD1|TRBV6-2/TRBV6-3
ASSYWGQGGQF
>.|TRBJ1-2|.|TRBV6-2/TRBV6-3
ASSYSQGSYGYT
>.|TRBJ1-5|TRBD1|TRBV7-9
ASSFTTGGKEPQH
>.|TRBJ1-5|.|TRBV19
ASKRVSGGNQPQH
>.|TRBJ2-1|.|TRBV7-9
VHGDYNEQF
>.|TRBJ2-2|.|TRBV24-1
ATSDPTRSTGELF
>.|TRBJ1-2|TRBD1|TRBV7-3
ASSFKGADGYT
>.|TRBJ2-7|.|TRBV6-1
ASSEPIPGQY
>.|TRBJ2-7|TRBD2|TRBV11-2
ASSLNSGNYEQY
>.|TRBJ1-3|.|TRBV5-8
ASSLRRNTIY
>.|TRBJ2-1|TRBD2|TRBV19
ASSITGGPSYNEQF
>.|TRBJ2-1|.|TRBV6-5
ASSYYARSGYNEQF
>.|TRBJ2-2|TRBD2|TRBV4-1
ASSQVTAGVNTGELF
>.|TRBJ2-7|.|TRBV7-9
AGGVYEQY
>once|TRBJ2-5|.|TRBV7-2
ASSLRVQETQY
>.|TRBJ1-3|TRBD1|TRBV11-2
ASSSWTGGSSGNTIY
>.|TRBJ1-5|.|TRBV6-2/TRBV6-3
ASSYLGRTNQPQH
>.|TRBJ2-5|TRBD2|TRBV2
ASIKAPAGVTETQY
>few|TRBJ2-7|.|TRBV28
ASSLWGSGNYEQY
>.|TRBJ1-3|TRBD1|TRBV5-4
ASSSPRQGPGNTIY
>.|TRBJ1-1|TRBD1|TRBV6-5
ASTKGQRNTEAF
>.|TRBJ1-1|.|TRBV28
ASSTFGWVGNTEAF
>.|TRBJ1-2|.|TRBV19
ASSIARGRGYGYT
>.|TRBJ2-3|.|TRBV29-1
SVVGWGGTQY
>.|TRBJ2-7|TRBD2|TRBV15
ATSRDWASGGYEQY
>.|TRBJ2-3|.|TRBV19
ASSILGQPDTQY
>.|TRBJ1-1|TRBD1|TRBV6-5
ASSSTQGRNEAF
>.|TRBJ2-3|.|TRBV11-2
ASSLDLGHSTDTQY
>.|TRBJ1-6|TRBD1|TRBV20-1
SASRTGLNSPLH
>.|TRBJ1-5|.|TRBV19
ASSQPGRNQPQH
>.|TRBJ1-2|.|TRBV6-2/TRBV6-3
ASSLSGYGGYT
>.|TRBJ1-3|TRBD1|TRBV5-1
ASSLDRGAGNTIY
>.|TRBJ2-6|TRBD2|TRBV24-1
ATSTGGRSPGANVLT
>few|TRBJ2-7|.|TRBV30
AWGADTYEQY
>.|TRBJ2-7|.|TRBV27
ASSLSTGTLLEQY
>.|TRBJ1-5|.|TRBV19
ASSRSYSNQPQH
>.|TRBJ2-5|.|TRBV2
ASSEERETQY
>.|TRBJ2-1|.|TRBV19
ASSQRSGSSSSYNEQF
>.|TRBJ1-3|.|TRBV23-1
ASSQSVRRHSGNTIY
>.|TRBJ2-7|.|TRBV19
ASSKTGTYEQY
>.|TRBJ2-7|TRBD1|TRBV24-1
ATSDSDRGRYEQY
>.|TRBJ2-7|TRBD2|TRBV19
ASSRTSGPYEQY
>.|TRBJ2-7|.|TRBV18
ASSQFRVADSYEQY
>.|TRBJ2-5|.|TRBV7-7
ASSLLGETQY
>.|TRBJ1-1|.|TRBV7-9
ASSLGGEGTEAF
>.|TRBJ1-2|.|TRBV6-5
ASSFGGMGGYT
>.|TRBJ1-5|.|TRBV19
ASSYYGRGAGNQPQH
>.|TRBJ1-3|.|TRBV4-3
ASSPYFGGAGNTIY